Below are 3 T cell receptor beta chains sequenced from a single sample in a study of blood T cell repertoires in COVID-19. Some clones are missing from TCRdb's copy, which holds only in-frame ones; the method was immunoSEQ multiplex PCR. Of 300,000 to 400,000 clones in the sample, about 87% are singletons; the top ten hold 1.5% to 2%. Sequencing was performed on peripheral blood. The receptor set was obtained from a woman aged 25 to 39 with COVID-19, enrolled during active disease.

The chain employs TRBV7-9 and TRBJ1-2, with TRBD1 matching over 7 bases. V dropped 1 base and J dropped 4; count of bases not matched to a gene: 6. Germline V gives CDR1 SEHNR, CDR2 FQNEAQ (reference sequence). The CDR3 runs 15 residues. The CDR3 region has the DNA TGTGCCAGCAGCTTAGGGGTGGACAGGTCCTATGGCTACACCTTC. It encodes CASSLGVDRSYGYTF. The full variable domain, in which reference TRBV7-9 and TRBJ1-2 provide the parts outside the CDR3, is DTGVSQNPRHKITKRGQNVTFRCDPISEHNRLYWYRQTLGQGPEFLTYFQNEAQLEKSRLLSDRFSAERPKGSFSTLEIQRTEQGDSAMYLCASSLGVDRSYGYTFGSGTRLTVV.

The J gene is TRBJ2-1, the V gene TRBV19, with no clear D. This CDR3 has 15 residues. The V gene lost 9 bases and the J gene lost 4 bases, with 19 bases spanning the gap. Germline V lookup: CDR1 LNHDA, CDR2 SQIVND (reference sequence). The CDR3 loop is CASALSGYTYNEQFF. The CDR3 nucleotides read TGTGCCAGCGCCCTCTCCGGGTACACATACAATGAGCAGTTCTTC.

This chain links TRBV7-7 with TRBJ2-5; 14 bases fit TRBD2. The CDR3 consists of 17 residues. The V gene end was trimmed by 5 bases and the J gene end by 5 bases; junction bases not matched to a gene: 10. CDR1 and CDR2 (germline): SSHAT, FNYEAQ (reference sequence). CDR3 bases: TGTGCCAGCAGCCCGGGACTAGCGGGGGCCCCTGGGGAGACCCAGTACTTC. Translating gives CASSPGLAGAPGETQYF.